This TCR beta chain was found in a study of OX40 agonist ivuxolimab in advanced cancers. Study overall: Averaging roughly 60 years in age, with a range of about 23 to 79, the cohort was more than 75% male. Allowance was made for prior anti-PD-1, anti-PD-L1 or anti-CTLA-4 therapy, and 40% to 45% had some. One hepatocellular carcinoma and a couple of cutaneous melanoma patients partially responded.

Measured with immunoSEQ multiplex PCR; TCRdb has only the in-frame clones, and not every one. The sample consists of tens of thousands of clones, about 88% of them appearing once. General observations from the study: Expanded clones were, on average, more numerous in CD8+ T cells than in CD4+.

Germline values: CDR1 LGHNA, CDR2 YNFKEQ. Trimming left V 0 bases short and J 0 bases short, with 12 bases between. The CDR3 has 16 amino acids. In the case of this clone: The antigen remains undetermined.

The specimen comprised CD4+ or CD8+ T cells sorted from blood, sampled in a trial of the OX40 agonist ivuxolimab. This receptor was identified in an adult with an advanced solid tumor such as melanoma, head and neck, liver or kidney cancer. The rearrangement links TRBV4-2 to TRBJ2-7; the D gene is possibly TRBD1 (6 bases). CDR3 amino acids: CASSQDWQGSSYEQYF. In DNA, the CDR3 is TGTGCCAGCAGCCAAGATTGGCAGGGGAGCTCCTACGAGCAGTACTTC.